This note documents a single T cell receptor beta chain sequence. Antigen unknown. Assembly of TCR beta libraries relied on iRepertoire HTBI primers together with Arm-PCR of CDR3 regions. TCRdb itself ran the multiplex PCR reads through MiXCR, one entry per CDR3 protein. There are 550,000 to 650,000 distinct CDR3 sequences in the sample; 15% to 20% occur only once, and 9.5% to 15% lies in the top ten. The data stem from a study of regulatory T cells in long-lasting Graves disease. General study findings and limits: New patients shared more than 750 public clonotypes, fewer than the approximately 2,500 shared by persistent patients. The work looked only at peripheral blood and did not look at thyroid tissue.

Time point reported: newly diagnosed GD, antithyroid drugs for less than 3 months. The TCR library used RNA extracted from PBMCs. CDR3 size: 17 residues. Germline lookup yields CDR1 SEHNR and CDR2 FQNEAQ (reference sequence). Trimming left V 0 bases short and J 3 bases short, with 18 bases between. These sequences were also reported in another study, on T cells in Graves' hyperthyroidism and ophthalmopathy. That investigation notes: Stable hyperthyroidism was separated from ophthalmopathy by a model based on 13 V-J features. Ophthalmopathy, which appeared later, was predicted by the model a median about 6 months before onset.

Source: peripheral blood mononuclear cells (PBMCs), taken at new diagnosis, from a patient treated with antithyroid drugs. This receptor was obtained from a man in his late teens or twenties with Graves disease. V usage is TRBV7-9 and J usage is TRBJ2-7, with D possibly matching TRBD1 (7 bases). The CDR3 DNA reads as TGTGCCAGCAGCTTAGCGCTTTGGGGGGACAGATTCTACGAGCAGTACTTC. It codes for CASSLALWGDRFYEQYF.